This entry is about one TCR beta chain. The antigen it recognizes is unknown. Per-nucleotide qualities are absent, and no much larger clonotype sits a single base away. Peripheral blood CD8+ and CD4+ T cells from healthy donors, Susac syndrome patients and multiple sclerosis patients were profiled by high-throughput TCR beta sequencing. The multiple sclerosis controls were treatment-naive patients whose relapsing-remitting disease, either stable or active, fulfilled the revised McDonald criteria. Bulk CD8+ and CD4+ T cells were purified by magnetic negative isolation, while CD8+ TEMRA cells were enriched using FACS. Blood was drawn into EDTA tubes, processed within 24 hours, and PBMCs were isolated by density gradient centrifugation. PBMCs intended for TCR sequencing were cryopreserved in liquid nitrogen and were subsequently thawed in a 37 degrees C water bath. The sorted or isolated CD4+, CD8+ and CD8+ TEMRA cells reached a purity of at least 90%.

The data are from a study of CD8 T cells in Susac syndrome (dated by TCRdb to between 2018 and 2021). About the full investigation: Whether CD8+ T cell activation and differentiation in Susac syndrome was antigen driven was tested using repertoire sequencing. Clonality of the CD8+ T cell repertoire was compared between roughly twelve healthy donors, approximately 14 Susac syndrome patients and roughly 15 multiple sclerosis patients.

The paper as a whole reports these results and caveats: The TCR sequencing and HLA analysis was acknowledged to have included a relatively small number of individuals.

Trimming costs V 6 bases and J 3 bases, and their ends lie 20 bases apart. The CDR3 runs 16 residues from the cysteine to the phenylalanine. Just CDR3 DNA is preserved here, 48 bases in frame from base 1. RNA was extracted using the RNeasy kit, and about 0.5 to 1 ug of the RNA was reverse transcribed with random hexamers. The immunoSEQ multiplex PCR assay, covering 54 Vbeta and 13 Jbeta segments, was used to amplify TCR beta CDR3 regions. To correct PCR amplification bias, a synthetic template baseline was used for both primer optimization and computational correction. Processing in the source paper ran as follows. Reads were annotated to V, D and J genes per IMGT and analyzed with immunoSEQ Analyzer, keeping only productive sequences. Clonality was calculated as one minus the Shannon entropy normalized by log2 of the number of productive unique sequences. For each patient and control, public and private clones were evaluated among the 100 most prevalent clones. Clones were defined as Susac-specific if absent from the healthy and MS cohorts, from 1052 published viral clones and from other ImmuneACCESS disease sequences. The public reads were run again by TCRdb, first through fastp at Q25 and then through MiXCR, and only productive beta chains were kept. Every CDR3 protein is listed once, alongside the most common genes and DNA of its rows. These V and J calls derive from TCRdb rather than the authors' analysis. This sample has about 130,000 distinct CDR3 sequences in its table, and approximately 93% of those were observed once. The ten biggest clones cover around 0.3% of the sample.

The specimen was CD8+ T cells from PBMCs. The receptor comes from a human donor with multiple sclerosis. This chain joins TRBV12-3 or TRBV12-4 to TRBJ1-2; the D gene cannot be named for sure. The nucleotides are TGTGCCAGCAGCTTTCTTGGAGCTGCTCCCGACTATGGCTACACCTTC. This encodes CASSFLGAAPDYGYTF.